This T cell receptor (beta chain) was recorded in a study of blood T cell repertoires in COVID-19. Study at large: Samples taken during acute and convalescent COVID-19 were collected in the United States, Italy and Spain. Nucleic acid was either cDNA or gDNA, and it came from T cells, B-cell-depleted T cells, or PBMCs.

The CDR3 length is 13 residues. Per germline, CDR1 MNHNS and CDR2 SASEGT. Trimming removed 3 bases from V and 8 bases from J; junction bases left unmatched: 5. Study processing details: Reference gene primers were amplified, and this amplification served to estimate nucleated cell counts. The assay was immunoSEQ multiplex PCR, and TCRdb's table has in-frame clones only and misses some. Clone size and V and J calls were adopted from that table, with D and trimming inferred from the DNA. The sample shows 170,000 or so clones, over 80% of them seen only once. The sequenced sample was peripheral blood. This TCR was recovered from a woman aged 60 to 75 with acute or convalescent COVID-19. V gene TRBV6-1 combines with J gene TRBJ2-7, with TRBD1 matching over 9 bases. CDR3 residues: CASSEPGQGKQYF. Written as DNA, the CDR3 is TGTGCCAGCAGTGAGCCGGGACAGGGAAAGCAGTACTTC.